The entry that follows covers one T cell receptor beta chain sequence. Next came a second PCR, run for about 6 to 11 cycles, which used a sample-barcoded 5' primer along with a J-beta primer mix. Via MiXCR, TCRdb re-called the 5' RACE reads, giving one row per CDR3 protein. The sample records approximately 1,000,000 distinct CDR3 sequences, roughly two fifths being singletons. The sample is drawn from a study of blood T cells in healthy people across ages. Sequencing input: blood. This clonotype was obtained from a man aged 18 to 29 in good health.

CDR3 nucleotide sequence: TGCGCCAGCAGCTTGGGTAGCGGGAGGGAAAATGAGCAGTTCTTC. Amino acids: CASSLGSGRENEQFF. The gene calls are TRBV5-1 and TRBJ2-1, with 11 bases that match TRBD2. Losses at the gene ends were 0 bases for V and 7 bases for J; bases not matched to a gene: 3. Germline CDR1 SGHRS, CDR2 YFSETQ. This CDR3 is 15 amino acids long. The whole variable domain, filled in from reference TRBV5-1 and TRBJ2-1, reads KAGVTQTPRYLIKTRGQQVTLSCSPISGHRSVSWYQQTPGQGLQFLFEYFSETQRNKGNFPGRFSGRQFSNSRSEMNVSTLELGDSALYLCASSLGSGRENEQFFGPGTRLTVL.